The 18 T cell receptor beta chains listed next were all sequenced from one sample in a study of T cells in Graves' hyperthyroidism and ophthalmopathy. RNA transcripts gave rise to amplified TCR beta CDR3 regions. A set of HTBI primers served as the primers for a first-round RT-PCR of the TCR CDR3. In TCRdb, the multiplex PCR reads were re-called with MiXCR into one record per CDR3 protein. The profile shows 250,000 to 300,000 distinct CDR3 sequences, 13% of them singletons. Sequencing was performed on blood. These TCRs come from a woman aged 25 to 39 with Graves' hyperthyroidism that later progressed to Graves' ophthalmopathy.

At least ten counts were recorded for this clonotype. This rearrangement joins TRBV7-9 to TRBJ1-2; no reliable D call. Trimming cost V 6 bases and J 4 bases, with 21 bases left between them. Germline CDR1 SEHNR, CDR2 FQNEAQ (reference sequence). The CDR3 totals 16 residues. The CDR3 sequence: CASSPKAVQDFYGYTF. The CDR3 DNA follows: TGTGCCAGCAGTCCCAAAGCTGTCCAAGATTTCTATGGCTACACCTTC.

This clonotype was counted many times. The chain is built from TRBV20-1 and TRBJ2-7; TRBD2 agrees at 9 bases. The CDR3 contains 13 residues. V was pared by 3 bases and J by 2 bases, with 2 bases of the junction left unmatched. From germline, CDR1 is DFQATT and CDR2 SNEGSKA (reference sequence). The CDR3 nucleotides are TGCAGTGCTAGGATAGCGGGGGCCTACGAGCAGTACTTC. Its translation is CSARIAGAYEQYF.

The chain joins TRBV5-1 to TRBJ2-5, with D perhaps TRBD1 (5 bases). The germline V and J ends were trimmed by 0 bases and 1 base, with 13 bases remaining between them. Germline CDR1 and CDR2: SGHRS and YFSETQ. The CDR3 length is 16 residues. The DNA of the CDR3 is TGCGCCAGCAGCTTGGTTGGCAGGGCAGGCCAAGAGACCCAGTACTTC. Encoded protein: CASSLVGRAGQETQYF.

This clonotype occurred once. The chain links TRBV28 to TRBJ1-1; TRBD1 aligns across 8 bases. The CDR3 is 12 residues long. Germline CDR1 is MDHEN and CDR2 is SYDVKM. Trimming at V came to 3 bases and at J to 9 bases, leaving 3 bases not matched to a gene. The DNA for the CDR3 is TGTGCCAGCAGTTTGGCCAGGGGGCAAGCTTTCTTT. Translating it yields CASSLARGQAFF.

The chain links TRBV19 to TRBJ2-2; 9 bases are shared with TRBD1. The CDR3 loop spans 17 amino acids. The V gene's germline CDR1 is LNHDA and CDR2 SQIVND (reference sequence). Trimming cost V 6 bases and J 3 bases; bases outside gene matches: 11. The CDR3 here is CASRGGVTGGDTGELFF. For the CDR3, the DNA is TGTGCCAGTAGGGGGGGAGTGACAGGGGGTGACACCGGGGAGCTGTTTTTT. Drawing the rest from reference TRBV19 and TRBJ2-2, the complete variable domain is DGGITQSPKYLFRKEGQNVTLSCEQNLNHDAMYWYRQDPGQGLRLIYYSQIVNDFQKGDIAEGYSVSREKKESFPLTVTSAQKNPTAFYLCASRGGVTGGDTGELFFGEGSRLTVL.

This clonotype was picked up many times. V usage is TRBV12-3 or TRBV12-4 and J usage is TRBJ2-3, with 7 bases identical to TRBD2. CDR3 length: 15 amino acids. Losses at the gene ends were 3 bases for V and 2 bases for J; bases not matched to a gene: 5. In DNA form, the CDR3 reads TGTGCCAGCAGTTTTCAAGCGGGATTCACAGATACGCAGTATTTT. It is translated as CASSFQAGFTDTQYF.

The sample holds a few counts of this clonotype. The rearrangement links TRBV10-3 to TRBJ2-3; 7 bases match TRBD1. Germline V gives CDR1 ENHRY, CDR2 SYGVKD. This CDR3 region has 15 residues. Losses at the gene ends were 6 bases for V and 0 bases for J; bases not matched to a gene: 6. CDR3 DNA: TGTGCCATCAGAATTGGGACAGCTAGCACAGATACGCAGTATTTT. Translating it yields CAIRIGTASTDTQYF.

Ten or more counts support this clonotype. This sequence joins TRBV6-2 or TRBV6-3 and TRBJ2-7, with a weak D call TRBD1 (5 bases). Looked up from germline, CDR1 is MNHEY and CDR2 is SVGEGT. V dropped 6 bases and J dropped 2 bases, with 20 bases sitting between them. This CDR3 region has 16 residues. The CDR3 nucleotides read TGTGCCAGCAGCTATTTTATTGCAGGGTCAGCCTACGAGCAGTACTTC. Its translation is CASSYFIAGSAYEQYF.

This clonotype was observed a handful of times. This chain joins TRBV6-2 or TRBV6-3 and TRBJ1-1, with D maybe TRBD1 (6 bases). There are 13 residues in the CDR3. The germline V gene encodes CDR1 MNHEY and CDR2 SVGEGT. With 7 bases removed from V and 6 bases from J, the gap between germline ends came to 15 bases. The CDR3 nucleotides read TGTGCCAGCATGGTAGGGGGATGGGCTGAAGCTTTCTTT. Protein product: CASMVGGWAEAFF.

This clonotype was recorded many times. This chain joins TRBV7-8 and TRBJ2-7, with D possibly matching TRBD2 (6 bases). CDR3 length: 15 amino acids. CDR1 and CDR2 (germline): SGHVS, FQNEAQ. Trimming cost V 4 bases and J 7 bases, with 20 bases left between them. For the CDR3, the DNA is TGTGCCAGCAGCTCAACTAGCTCTTCTCTTGCAGAGCAGTACTTC. Translation gives CASSSTSSSLAEQYF.

The chain employs TRBV7-3 and TRBJ2-1; TRBD2 aligns across 7 bases. Germline CDR1 and CDR2: SGHTA and FQGTGA. The ends lost 5 bases at V and 5 bases at J; junction bases unmatched: 6. This CDR3 has 14 residues. Here the CDR3 DNA reads TGTGCCAGCAGCCCGGGCGGGAGAAACAATGAGCAGTTCTTC. It translates to CASSPGGRNNEQFF.

This clonotype was seen repeatedly, ten times or more. The V call is TRBV20-1, the J call TRBJ2-5; TRBD2 aligns across 12 bases. Losses at the gene ends were 4 bases for V and 5 bases for J; bases not matched to a gene: 14. CDR3 length: 17 amino acids. The V gene's germline CDR1 is DFQATT and CDR2 SNEGSKA (reference sequence). The CDR3 DNA reads as TGCAGTGCTAAAGGACTAGCGGGACTTCGCGGAGGGGAGACCCAGTACTTC. Amino acid sequence: CSAKGLAGLRGGETQYF.

This clonotype was picked up many times. The chain joins TRBV27 to TRBJ1-1, with a tentative D call TRBD1 (5 bases). The V end was cut by 4 bases, the J end by 4 bases, with 19 bases between. This CDR3 is 16 amino acids long. CDR1 is MNHEY and CDR2 is SMNVEV in the germline V gene (reference sequence). The CDR3 DNA reads TGTGCCAGCAGTTCCCCCTACCGGGGCGAGGGCACTGAAGCTTTCTTT. It specifies CASSSPYRGEGTEAFF.

Many counts were recorded for this clonotype. V is TRBV7-8 and J is TRBJ2-3; D remains ambiguous. Germline CDR1 is SGHVS and CDR2 is FQNEAQ. This CDR3 contains 14 residues. V was trimmed by 6 bases and J by 1 base, leaving 11 bases between them. CDR3 sequence: CASSFSEGTDTQYF. Here the CDR3 DNA reads TGTGCCAGCAGTTTTAGTGAGGGCACAGATACGCAGTATTTT.

The table lists this clonotype with a few counts. The V and J genes are TRBV6-1 and TRBJ1-2; unclear D gene. This CDR3 comprises 15 residues. The V and J ends lost 5 bases and 2 bases respectively, with 15 bases between them. Germline assignment: CDR1 MNHNS and CDR2 SASEGT. The CDR3 DNA reads as TGTGCCAGCAGTTTCCGGACTCTCTTCAACTATGGCTACACCTTC. Protein: CASSFRTLFNYGYTF.

This clonotype was observed a few times. The J gene is TRBJ1-1, the V gene TRBV19; perhaps TRBD1 as D (6 bases). V gave up 3 bases and J gave up 6 bases, with 11 bases separating them. Germline CDR1 LNHDA, CDR2 SQIVND (reference sequence). CDR3 size: 13 residues. DNA for the CDR3: TGTGCCAGTAGTATCAACAGGGTGGCTGAAGCTTTCTTT. Its protein is CASSINRVAEAFF.

This clonotype was seen a few times. This chain connects TRBV4-3 to TRBJ1-2, with D perhaps matching TRBD1 (5 bases). This CDR3 region has 16 residues. Germline lookup yields CDR1 LGHNA and CDR2 YSLEER. V was shortened by 0 bases and J by 8 bases, with 19 bases between the two germline ends. The CDR3 DNA reads as TGCGCCAGCAGCCAAGATTCTCGTCCGGGGCCTGAAGGCTACACCTTC. Protein sequence: CASSQDSRPGPEGYTF.

The chain joins TRBV5-6 to TRBJ1-2; D is possibly TRBD1 (5 bases). V was shortened by 1 base and J by 0 bases, with 16 bases between the two germline ends. The CDR3 length is 17 residues. Germline V gene data show CDR1 as SGHDT and CDR2 as YYEEEE. The CDR3 reads CASSLFPPDMTNYGYTF. CDR3 nucleotide sequence: TGTGCCAGCAGCTTGTTTCCGCCGGACATGACTAACTATGGCTACACCTTC.